This TCR beta chain is drawn from a study of CD8+ T cells in alopecia areata. Study-level background: It was oral tofacitinib, at 5 to 10 mg twice daily, that treated patients received. General study findings and limits: TCR sharing across patients was less clear than in mice, possibly HLA-related. Sequence data from scalp samples additionally include resident alphabeta T cells of normal skin.

About this clone itself: Its antigen is not known.

Germline-derived CDR1 and CDR2 are MGHDK and SYGVNS. CDR3 length: 15 residues. Trimming cost V 1 base and J 2 bases, with 11 bases left between them. RNA extraction was followed by reverse transcription into cDNA, which acted as the sequencing template. The protocol was immunoSEQ multiplex PCR, while the TCRdb copy is restricted to in-frame clones and leaves out a portion. Altogether 100,000 to 150,000 clones are present, 58% being singletons, with the ten largest covering under 5%. Sequences were derived from CD4+ T cells sorted from blood, sampled at week 0. The receptor comes from a human donor with alopecia areata. V and J are TRBV25-1 and TRBJ1-2, with D unclear. CDR3 region: CASSEFGGPNYGYTF. Here the CDR3 DNA reads TGTGCCAGCAGTGAATTCGGCGGGCCAAACTATGGCTACACCTTC.